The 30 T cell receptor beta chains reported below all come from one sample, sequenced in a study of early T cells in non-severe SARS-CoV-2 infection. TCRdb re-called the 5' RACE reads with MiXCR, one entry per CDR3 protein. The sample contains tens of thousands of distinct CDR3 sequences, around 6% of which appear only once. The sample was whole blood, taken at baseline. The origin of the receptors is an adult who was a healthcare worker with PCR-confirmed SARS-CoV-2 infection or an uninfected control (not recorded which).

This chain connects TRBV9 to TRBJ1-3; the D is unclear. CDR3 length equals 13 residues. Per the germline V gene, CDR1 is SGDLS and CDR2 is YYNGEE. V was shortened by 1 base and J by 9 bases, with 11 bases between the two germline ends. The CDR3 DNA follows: TGTGCCAGCAGCGTAACCGATCCCCCCACCATATATTTT. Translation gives CASSVTDPPTIYF.

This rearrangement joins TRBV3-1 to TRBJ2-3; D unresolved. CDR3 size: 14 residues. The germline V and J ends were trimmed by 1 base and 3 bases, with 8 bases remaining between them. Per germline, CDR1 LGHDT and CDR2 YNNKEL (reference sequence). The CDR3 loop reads CASSQVGITDTQYF. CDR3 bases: TGTGCCAGCAGCCAAGTGGGGATAACAGATACGCAGTATTTT.

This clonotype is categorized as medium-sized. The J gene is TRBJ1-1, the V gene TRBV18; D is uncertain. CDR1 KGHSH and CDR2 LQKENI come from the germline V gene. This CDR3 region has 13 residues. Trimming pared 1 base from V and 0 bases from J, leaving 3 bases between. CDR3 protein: CASSPLLNTEAFF. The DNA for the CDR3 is TGTGCCAGCTCACCACTGTTGAACACTGAAGCTTTCTTT.

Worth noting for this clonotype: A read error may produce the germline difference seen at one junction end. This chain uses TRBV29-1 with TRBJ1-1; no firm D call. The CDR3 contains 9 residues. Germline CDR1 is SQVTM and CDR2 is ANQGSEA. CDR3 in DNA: TGCAGCGTTGCGGGGAGATCTAATTTT. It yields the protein CSVAGRSNF.

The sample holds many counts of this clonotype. CDR3 in amino acids: CSVLTSFNEQFF. CDR3 DNA sequence: TGCAGCGTTCTGACTAGTTTTAATGAGCAGTTCTTC. The chain carries TRBV29-1 and TRBJ2-1; D may be TRBD2 (6 bases). This CDR3 has 12 amino acids. V lost 5 bases and J lost 7, with 12 bases in between. CDR1 is SQVTM and CDR2 is ANQGSEA in the germline V gene.

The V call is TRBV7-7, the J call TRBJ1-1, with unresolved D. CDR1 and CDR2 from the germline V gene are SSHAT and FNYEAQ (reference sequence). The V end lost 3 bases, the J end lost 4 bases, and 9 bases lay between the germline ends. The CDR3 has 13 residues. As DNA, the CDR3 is TGTGCCAGCAGCTTGGAGGAAGGCACTGAAGCTTTCTTT. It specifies CASSLEEGTEAFF.

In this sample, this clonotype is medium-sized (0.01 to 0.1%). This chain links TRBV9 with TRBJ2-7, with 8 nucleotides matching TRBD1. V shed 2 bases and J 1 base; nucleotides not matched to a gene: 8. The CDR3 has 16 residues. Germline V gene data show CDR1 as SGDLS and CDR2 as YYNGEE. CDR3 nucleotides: TGTGCCAGCAGCGTCGGACAGGGAAGCAGGTCCTACGAGCAGTACTTC. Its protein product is CASSVGQGSRSYEQYF.

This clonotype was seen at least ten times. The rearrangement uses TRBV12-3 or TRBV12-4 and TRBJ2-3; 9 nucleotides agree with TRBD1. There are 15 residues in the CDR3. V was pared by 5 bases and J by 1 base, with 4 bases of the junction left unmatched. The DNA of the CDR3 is TGTGCCAGCAGTCCCAGGGACAGGGGCACAGATACGCAGTATTTT. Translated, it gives CASSPRDRGTDTQYF.

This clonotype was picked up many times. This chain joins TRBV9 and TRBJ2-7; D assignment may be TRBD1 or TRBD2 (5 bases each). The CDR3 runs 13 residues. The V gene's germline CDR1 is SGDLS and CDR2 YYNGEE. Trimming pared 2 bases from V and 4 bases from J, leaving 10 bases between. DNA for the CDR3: TGTGCCAGCAGCGTGGGGGTAAGATACGAGCAGTACTTC. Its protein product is CASSVGVRYEQYF.

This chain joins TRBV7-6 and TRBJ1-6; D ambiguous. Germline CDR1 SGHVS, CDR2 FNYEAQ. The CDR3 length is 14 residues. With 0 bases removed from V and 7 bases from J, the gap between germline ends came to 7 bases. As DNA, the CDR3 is TGTGCCAGCAGCTTAGCGTCTGGGAATTCACCCCTCCACTTT. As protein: CASSLASGNSPLHF.

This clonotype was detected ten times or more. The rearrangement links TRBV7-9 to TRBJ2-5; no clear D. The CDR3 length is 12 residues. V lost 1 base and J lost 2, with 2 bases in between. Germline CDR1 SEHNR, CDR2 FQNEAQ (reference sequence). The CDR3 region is CASSLEQETQYF. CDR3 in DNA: TGTGCCAGCAGCTTAGAACAAGAGACCCAGTACTTC.

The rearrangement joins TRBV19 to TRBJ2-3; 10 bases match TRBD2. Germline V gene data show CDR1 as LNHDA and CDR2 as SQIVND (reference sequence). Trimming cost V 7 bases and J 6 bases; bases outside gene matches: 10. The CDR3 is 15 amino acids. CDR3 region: CASTITSGVEDTQYF. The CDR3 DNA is TGTGCCAGTACCATTACTAGCGGGGTCGAGGATACGCAGTATTTT.

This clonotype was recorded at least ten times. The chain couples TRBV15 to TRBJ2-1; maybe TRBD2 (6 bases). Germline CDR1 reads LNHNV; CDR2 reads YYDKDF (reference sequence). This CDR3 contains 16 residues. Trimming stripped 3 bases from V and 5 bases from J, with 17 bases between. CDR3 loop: CATSRETGEPHNEQFF. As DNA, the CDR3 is TGTGCCACCAGCAGGGAGACGGGGGAGCCTCACAATGAGCAGTTCTTC.

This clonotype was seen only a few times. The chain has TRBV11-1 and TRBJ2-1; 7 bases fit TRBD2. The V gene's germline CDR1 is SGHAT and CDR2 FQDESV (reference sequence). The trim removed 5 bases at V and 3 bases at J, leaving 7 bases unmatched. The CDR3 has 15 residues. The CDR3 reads CASSPRDYNYNEQFF. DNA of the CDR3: TGTGCCAGCAGCCCCAGGGACTATAACTACAATGAGCAGTTCTTC.

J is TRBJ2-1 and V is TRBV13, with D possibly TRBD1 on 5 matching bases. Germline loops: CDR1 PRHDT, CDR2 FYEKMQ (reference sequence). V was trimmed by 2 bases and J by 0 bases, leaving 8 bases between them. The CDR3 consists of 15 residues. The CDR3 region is CASSLRQNSYNEQFF. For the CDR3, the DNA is TGTGCCAGCAGCTTAAGACAGAACTCCTACAATGAGCAGTTCTTC. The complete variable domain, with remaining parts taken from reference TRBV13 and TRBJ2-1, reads AAGVIQSPRHLIKEKRETATLKCYPIPRHDTVYWYQQGPGQDPQFLISFYEKMQSDKGSIPDRFSAQQFSDYHSELNMSSLELGDSALYFCASSLRQNSYNEQFFGPGTRLTVL.

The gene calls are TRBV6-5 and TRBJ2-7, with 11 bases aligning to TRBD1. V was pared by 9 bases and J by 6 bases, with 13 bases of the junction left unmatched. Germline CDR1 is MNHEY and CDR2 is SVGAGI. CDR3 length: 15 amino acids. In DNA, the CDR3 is TGTGCCAGTAAGGTATATTGGGACAGGGGGGGCGAGCAGTACTTC. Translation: CASKVYWDRGGEQYF.

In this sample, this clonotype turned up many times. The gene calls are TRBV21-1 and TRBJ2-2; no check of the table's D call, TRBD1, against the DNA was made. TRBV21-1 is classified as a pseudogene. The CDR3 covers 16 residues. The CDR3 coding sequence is TGTGCCAGCAGCAAAGGAGTCAGGGGCCACACCGGGGAGCTGTTTTTT. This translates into CASSKGVRGHTGELFF.

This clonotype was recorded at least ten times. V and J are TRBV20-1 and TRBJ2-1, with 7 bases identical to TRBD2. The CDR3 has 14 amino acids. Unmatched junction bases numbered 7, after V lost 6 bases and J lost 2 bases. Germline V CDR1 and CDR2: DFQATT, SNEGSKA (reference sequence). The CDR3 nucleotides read TGCAGTGCCCTCGGACTAGTGACCTACAATGAGCAGTTCTTC. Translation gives CSALGLVTYNEQFF.

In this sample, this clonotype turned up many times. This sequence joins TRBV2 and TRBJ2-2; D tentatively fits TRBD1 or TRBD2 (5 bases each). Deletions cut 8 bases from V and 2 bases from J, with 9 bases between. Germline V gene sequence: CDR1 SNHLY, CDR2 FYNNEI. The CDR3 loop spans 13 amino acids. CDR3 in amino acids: CASGTGNTGELFF. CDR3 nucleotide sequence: TGTGCCAGCGGGACGGGAAACACCGGGGAGCTGTTTTTT.

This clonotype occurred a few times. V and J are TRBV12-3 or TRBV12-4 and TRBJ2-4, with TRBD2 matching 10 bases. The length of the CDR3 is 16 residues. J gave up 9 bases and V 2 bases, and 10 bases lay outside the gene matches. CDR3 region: CASSLQAGGPKSIQYF. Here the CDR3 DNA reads TGTGCCAGCAGTTTACAAGCGGGGGGGCCGAAATCCATTCAGTACTTC.

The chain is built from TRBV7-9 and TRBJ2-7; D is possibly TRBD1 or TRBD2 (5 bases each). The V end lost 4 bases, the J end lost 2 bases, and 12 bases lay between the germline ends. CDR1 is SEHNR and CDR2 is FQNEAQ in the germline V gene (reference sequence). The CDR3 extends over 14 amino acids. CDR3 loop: CASSYGTATYEQYF. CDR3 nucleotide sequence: TGTGCCAGCAGCTACGGGACGGCTACCTACGAGCAGTACTTC.

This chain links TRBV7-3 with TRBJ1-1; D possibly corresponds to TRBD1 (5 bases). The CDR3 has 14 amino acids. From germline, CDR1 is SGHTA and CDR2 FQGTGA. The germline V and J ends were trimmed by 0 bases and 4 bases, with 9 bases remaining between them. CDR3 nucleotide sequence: TGTGCCAGCAGCTTAACCAGGGACGGCACTGAAGCTTTCTTT. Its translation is CASSLTRDGTEAFF.

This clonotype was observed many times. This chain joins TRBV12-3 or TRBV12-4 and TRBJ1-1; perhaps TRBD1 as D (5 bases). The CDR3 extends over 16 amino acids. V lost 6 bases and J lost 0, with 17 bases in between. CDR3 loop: CASRPLGADVNTEAFF. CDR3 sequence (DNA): TGTGCCAGCAGGCCTTTAGGGGCCGATGTGAACACTGAAGCTTTCTTT.

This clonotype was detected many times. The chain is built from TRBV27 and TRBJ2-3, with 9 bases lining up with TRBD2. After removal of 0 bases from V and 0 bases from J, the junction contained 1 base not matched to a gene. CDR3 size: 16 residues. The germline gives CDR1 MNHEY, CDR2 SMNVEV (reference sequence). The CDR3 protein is CASSLSGTSSTDTQYF. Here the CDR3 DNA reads TGTGCCAGCAGTTTATCTGGGACTAGCAGCACAGATACGCAGTATTTT.

The CDR3 region is CASTRGEAGLTDTQYF. Written as DNA, the CDR3 is TGTGCCAGCACCCGAGGGGAAGCGGGCCTCACAGATACGCAGTATTTT. This rearrangement joins TRBV12-3 or TRBV12-4 to TRBJ2-3; D is perhaps TRBD2 (6 bases). V shed 7 bases and J shed 2 bases, with 19 bases lying between them. This CDR3 is built from 16 residues.

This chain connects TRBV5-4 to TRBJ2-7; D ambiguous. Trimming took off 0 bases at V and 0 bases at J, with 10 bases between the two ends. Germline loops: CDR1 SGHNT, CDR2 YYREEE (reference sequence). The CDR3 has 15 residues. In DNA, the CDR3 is TGTGCCAGCAGCTTGGATGTTAGACACTCCTACGAGCAGTACTTC. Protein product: CASSLDVRHSYEQYF.

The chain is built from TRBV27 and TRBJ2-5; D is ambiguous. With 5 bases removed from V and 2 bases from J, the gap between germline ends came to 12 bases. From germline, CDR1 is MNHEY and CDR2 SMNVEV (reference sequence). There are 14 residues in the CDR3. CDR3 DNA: TGTGCCAGCAGTCATCAGGTCCAGCAAGAGACCCAGTACTTC. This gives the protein CASSHQVQQETQYF.

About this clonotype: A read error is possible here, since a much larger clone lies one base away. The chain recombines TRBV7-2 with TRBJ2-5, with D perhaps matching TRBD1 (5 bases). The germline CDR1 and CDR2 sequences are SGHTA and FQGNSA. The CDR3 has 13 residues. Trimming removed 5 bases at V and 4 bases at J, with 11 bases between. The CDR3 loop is CASSMDILETQYF. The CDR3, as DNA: TGTGCCAGCAGCATGGACATCCTAGAGACCCAGTACTTC.

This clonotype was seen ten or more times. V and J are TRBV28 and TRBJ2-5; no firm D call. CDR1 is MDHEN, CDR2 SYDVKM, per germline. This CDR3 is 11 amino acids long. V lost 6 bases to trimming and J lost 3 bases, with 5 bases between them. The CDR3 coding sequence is TGTGCCAGCAGCGCAGAAGAGACCCAGTACTTC. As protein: CASSAEETQYF.

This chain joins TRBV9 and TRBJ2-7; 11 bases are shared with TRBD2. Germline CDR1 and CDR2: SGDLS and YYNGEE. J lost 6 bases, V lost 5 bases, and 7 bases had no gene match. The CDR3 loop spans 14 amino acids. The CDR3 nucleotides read TGTGCCAGCAGTACACTAGCGGGGGCTGGCGAGCAGTACTTC. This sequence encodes CASSTLAGAGEQYF.